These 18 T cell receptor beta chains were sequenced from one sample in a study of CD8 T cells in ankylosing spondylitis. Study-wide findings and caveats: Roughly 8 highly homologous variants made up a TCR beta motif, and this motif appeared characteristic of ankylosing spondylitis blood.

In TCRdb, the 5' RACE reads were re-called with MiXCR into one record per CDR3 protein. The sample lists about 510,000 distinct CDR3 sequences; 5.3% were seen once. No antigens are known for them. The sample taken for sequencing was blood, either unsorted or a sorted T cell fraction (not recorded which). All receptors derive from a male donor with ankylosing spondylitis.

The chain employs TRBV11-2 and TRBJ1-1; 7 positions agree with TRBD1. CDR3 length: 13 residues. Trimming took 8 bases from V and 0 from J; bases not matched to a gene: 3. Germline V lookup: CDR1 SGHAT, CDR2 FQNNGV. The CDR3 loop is CASAGGMNTEAFF. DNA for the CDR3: TGTGCCAGCGCAGGGGGAATGAACACTGAAGCTTTCTTT.

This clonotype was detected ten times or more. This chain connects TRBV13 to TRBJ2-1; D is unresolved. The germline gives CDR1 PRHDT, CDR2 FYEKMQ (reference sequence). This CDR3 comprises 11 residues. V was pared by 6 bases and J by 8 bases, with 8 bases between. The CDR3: CASSVTHEQFF. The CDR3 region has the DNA TGTGCCAGCAGTGTTACGCATGAGCAGTTCTTC.

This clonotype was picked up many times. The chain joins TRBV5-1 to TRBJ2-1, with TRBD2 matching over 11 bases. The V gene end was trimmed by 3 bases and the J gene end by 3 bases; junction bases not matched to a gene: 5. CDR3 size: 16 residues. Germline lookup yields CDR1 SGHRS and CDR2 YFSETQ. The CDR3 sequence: CASSWGTSGYYNEQFF. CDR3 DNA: TGCGCCAGCAGCTGGGGGACTAGCGGATACTACAATGAGCAGTTCTTC.

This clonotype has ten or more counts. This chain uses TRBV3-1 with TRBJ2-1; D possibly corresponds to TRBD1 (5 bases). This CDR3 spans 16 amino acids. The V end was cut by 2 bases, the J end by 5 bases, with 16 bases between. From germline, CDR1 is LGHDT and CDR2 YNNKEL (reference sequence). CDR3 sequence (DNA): TGTGCCAGCAGCCAATTATCTAAGGGGAAACACAATGAGCAGTTCTTC. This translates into CASSQLSKGKHNEQFF.

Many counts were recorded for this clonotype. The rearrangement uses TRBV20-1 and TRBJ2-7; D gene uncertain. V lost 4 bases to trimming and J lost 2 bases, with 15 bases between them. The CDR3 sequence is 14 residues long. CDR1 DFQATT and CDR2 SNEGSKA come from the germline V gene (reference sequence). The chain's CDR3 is CSAILLSYPYEQYF. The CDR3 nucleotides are TGCAGTGCTATTCTCCTCTCTTACCCCTACGAGCAGTACTTC.

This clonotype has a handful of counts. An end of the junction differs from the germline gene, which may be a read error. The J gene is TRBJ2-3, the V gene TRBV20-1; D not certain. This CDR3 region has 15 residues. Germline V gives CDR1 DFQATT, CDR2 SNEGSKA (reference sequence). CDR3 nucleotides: TGCTGTGCTAGAGATCCCATAGGGAGCACAGATACGCAGTATTTT. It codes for CCARDPIGSTDTQYF.

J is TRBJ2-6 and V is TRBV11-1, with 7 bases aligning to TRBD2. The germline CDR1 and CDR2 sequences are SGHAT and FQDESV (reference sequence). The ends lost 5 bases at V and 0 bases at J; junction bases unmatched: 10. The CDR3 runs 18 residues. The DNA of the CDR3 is TGTGCCAGCAGCCGTGGGGTAGCGGGTCGCTCTGGGGCCAACGTCCTGACTTTC. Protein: CASSRGVAGRSGANVLTF. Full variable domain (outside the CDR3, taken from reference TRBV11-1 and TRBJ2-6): EAEVAQSPRYKITEKSQAVAFWCDPISGHATLYWYRQILGQGPELLVQFQDESVVDDSQLPKDRFSAERLKGVDSTLKIQPAELGDSAMYLCASSRGVAGRSGANVLTFGAGSRLTVL.

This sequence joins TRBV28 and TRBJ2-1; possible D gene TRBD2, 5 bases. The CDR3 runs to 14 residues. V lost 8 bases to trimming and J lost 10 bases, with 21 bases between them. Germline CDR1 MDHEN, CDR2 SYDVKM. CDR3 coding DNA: TGTGCCAGCCGAGTCGTGGACTTCTTCGGAGAGCAGTTCTTC. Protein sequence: CASRVVDFFGEQFF.

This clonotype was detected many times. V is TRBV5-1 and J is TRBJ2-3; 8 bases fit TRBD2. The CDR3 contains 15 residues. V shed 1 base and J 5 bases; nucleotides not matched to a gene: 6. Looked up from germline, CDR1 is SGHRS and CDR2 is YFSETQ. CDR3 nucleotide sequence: TGCGCCAGCAGCTTGCCAGCGGGGGCGGGAGATACGCAGTATTTT. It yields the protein CASSLPAGAGDTQYF.

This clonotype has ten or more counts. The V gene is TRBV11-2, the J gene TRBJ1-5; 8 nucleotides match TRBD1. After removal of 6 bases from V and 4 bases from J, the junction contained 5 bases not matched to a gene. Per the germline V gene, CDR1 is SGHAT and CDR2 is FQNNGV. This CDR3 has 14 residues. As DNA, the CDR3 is TGTGCCAGCAGTCGCGACAGGGGAAATCAGCCCCAGCATTTT. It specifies CASSRDRGNQPQHF.

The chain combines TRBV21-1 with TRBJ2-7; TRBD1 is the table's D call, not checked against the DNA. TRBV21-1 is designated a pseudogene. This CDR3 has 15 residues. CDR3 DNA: TGTGCCAGCAGCGCACCCCAGGACAGTCCCTACGAGCAGTACTTC. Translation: CASSAPQDSPYEQYF.

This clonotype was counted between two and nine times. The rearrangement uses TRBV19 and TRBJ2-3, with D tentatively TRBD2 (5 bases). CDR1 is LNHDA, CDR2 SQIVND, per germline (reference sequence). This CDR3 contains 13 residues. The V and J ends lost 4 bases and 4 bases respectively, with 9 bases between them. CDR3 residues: CASSKEGSDTQYF. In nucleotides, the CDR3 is TGTGCCAGTAGTAAAGAGGGTTCAGATACGCAGTATTTT.

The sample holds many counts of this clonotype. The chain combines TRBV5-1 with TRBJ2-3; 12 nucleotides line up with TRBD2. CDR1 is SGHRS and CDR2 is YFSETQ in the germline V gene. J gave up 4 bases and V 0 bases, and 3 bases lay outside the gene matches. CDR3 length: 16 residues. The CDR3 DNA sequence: TGCGCCAGCAGCTTGGAAGGACTAGCGGGGTCAGATACGCAGTATTTT. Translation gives CASSLEGLAGSDTQYF. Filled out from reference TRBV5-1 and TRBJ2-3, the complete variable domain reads KAGVTQTPRYLIKTRGQQVTLSCSPISGHRSVSWYQQTPGQGLQFLFEYFSETQRNKGNFPGRFSGRQFSNSRSEMNVSTLELGDSALYLCASSLEGLAGSDTQYFGPGTRLTVL.

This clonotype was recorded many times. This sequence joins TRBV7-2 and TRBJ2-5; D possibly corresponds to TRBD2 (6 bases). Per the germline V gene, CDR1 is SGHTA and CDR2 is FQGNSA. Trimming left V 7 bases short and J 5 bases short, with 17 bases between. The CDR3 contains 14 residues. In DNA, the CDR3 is TGTGCCAGCAACAACCGGGGGAAGAGTGAGACCCAGTACTTC. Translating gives CASNNRGKSETQYF.

CDR3 DNA sequence: TGTGCCAGCAGACGAGGACTGACGTTCTCCTACGAGCAGTACTTC. Protein sequence: CASRRGLTFSYEQYF. The chain links TRBV7-2 to TRBJ2-7; the D gene is possibly TRBD2 (5 bases). The V gene lost 6 bases and the J gene lost 0 bases, with 15 bases spanning the gap. Germline CDR1 is SGHTA and CDR2 is FQGNSA. This CDR3 spans 15 amino acids.

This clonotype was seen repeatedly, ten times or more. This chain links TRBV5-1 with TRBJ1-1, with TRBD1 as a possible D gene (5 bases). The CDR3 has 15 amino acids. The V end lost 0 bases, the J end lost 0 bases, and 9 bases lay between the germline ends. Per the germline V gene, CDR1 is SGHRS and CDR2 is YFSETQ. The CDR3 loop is CASSLVPGLNTEAFF. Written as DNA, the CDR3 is TGCGCCAGCAGCTTGGTCCCAGGGTTGAACACTGAAGCTTTCTTT. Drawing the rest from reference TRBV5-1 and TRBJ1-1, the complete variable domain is KAGVTQTPRYLIKTRGQQVTLSCSPISGHRSVSWYQQTPGQGLQFLFEYFSETQRNKGNFPGRFSGRQFSNSRSEMNVSTLELGDSALYLCASSLVPGLNTEAFFGQGTRLTVV.

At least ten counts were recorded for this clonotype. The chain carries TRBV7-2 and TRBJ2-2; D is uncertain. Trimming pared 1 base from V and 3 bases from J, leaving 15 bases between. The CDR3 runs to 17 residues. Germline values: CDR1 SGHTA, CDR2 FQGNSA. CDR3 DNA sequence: TGTGCCAGCAGCTTAGTGGCAGGCGTCCGGGACACCGGGGAGCTGTTTTTT. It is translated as CASSLVAGVRDTGELFF. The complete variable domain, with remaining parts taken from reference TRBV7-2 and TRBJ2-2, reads GAGVSQSPSNKVTEKGKDVELRCDPISGHTALYWYRQSLGQGLEFLIYFQGNSAPDKSGLPSDRFSAERTGGSVSTLTIQRTQQEDSAVYLCASSLVAGVRDTGELFFGEGSRLTVL.

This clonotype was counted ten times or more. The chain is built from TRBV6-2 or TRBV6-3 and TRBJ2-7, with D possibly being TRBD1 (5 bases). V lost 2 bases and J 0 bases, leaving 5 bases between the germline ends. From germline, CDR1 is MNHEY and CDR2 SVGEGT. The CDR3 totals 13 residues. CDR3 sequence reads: CASSYDSSYEQYF. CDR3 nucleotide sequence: TGTGCCAGCAGTTACGACAGCTCCTACGAGCAGTACTTC.